These T cell receptor beta chains were read from a single sample in a study of T cell responses to AZD1222 COVID-19 vaccine. TCRdb keeps only in-frame clones here, not all; method: immunoSEQ multiplex PCR. Of 150,000 or so clones detected, roughly 92% appear once; the ten largest clones hold approximately 5.4%. This specimen consisted of peripheral blood, obtained on day 0 of AZD1222 vaccination. The receptors here all came from an adult in good health. Each CDR3 is given with its conserved first and last residue. A D gene is named only where the DNA matches it firmly. Rows may omit the clone size; those that give it use once, few, many or a size class.

>TRBJ1-2|TRBV6-5|NA|NA
TGTGCCAGCAGTTACCAGGGCAGGAACTATGGCTACACCTTC
CASSYQGRNYGYTF
>TRBJ2-1|TRBV28|TRBD1|NA
TGTGCCAGCAGTTCACGGACAGGGGGTGTCAATGAGCAGTTCTTC
CASSSRTGGVNEQFF
>TRBJ2-7|TRBV5-5|TRBD2|NA
TGTGCCAGCAGCTTGCAAGGGACTAGCGGGAGCGGCGCCTACGAGCAGTACTTC
CASSLQGTSGSGAYEQYF
>TRBJ2-7|TRBV16|NA|NA
TGTGCCAGCAGCCAATCCACAGTGCAGAATGTCGAGCAGTACTTC
CASSQSTVQNVEQYF
>TRBJ2-7|TRBV6-6|NA|NA
TGTGCCAGCAGTTACTCGAATTTCGGCGGAGCCTACGAGCAGTACTTC
CASSYSNFGGAYEQYF
>TRBJ2-7|TRBV2|NA|NA
TGTGCCAGCAGTGGGACCTACGAGCAGTACTTC
CASSGTYEQYF
>TRBJ2-1|TRBV18|NA|few
TGTGCCAGCTCACCAACCTTAAACAATGAGCAGTTCTTC
CASSPTLNNEQFF
>TRBJ2-7|TRBV2|NA|NA
TGTGCCAGCAGTGAACTGGTCAGCCCCACCTACGAGCAGTACTTC
CASSELVSPTYEQYF
>TRBJ2-3|TRBV4-1|NA|NA
TGCGCCAGCAGCCAAGAAGAAGGCAGGACTAGCACAGATACGCAGTATTTT
CASSQEEGRTSTDTQYF
>TRBJ1-2|TRBV4-1|TRBD1|NA
TGCGCCAGCAGCAAGCAGTATGGGACAGCGGAAAACTATGGCTACACCTTC
CASSKQYGTAENYGYTF
>TRBJ2-2|TRBV11-3|NA|NA
TGTGCCAGCAGCCCGGGACGGATCACCGGGGAGCTGTTTTTT
CASSPGRITGELFF
>TRBJ1-2|TRBV27|NA|NA
TGTGCCAGCGGTAAGGGGGACTACCTCTATGGCTACACCTTC
CASGKGDYLYGYTF
>TRBJ2-5|TRBV28|TRBD1|NA
TGTGCCAGCAGTTTGTGGACAGGGGGGAAGGAGACCCAGTACTTC
CASSLWTGGKETQYF
>TRBJ1-5|TRBV19|NA|NA
TGTGCCAGTAGTATTTACGACTCAAATCAGCCCCAGCATTTT
CASSIYDSNQPQHF
>TRBJ2-3|TRBV5-4|TRBD2|once
TGTGCCAGCAGCTTGAACGGGGGGGCCGTGGAAACAGATACGCAGTATTTT
CASSLNGGAVETDTQYF
>TRBJ2-5|TRBV28|NA|NA
TGTGCCAGCAGTCGACTCCAAGAGACCCAGTACTTC
CASSRLQETQYF
>TRBJ2-2|TRBV4-1|TRBD2|NA
TGCGCCAGCAGCCTCCTGACTAGCGGGGGGCCCCTGAACACCGGGGAGCTGTTTTTT
CASSLLTSGGPLNTGELFF
>TRBJ2-7|TRBV5-6|NA|NA
TGTGCCAGCAGCTTGGAAGGGGTCAGGGGATTGCCGTACTTC
CASSLEGVRGLPYF
>TRBJ2-1|TRBV7-2|TRBD2|NA
TGTGCCAGCAGCTCCCGCGGGGGGCCTTCCTACAATGAGCAGTTCTTC
CASSSRGGPSYNEQFF
>TRBJ1-5|TRBV10-3|NA|NA
TGTGCCATCAGTGAGGATTATGGGGGTCAGCCCCAGCATTTT
CAISEDYGGQPQHF
>TRBJ2-1|TRBV19|TRBD2|NA
TGTGCCAGTAGTGCGACTAGCGGGGTCTCCTACAATGAGCAGTTCTTC
CASSATSGVSYNEQFF
>TRBJ2-1|TRBV28|TRBD2|NA
TGTGCCAGCAGTCTCCCGGGACTAGCGGGAGTCGTGGCCTACAATGAGCAGTTCTTC
CASSLPGLAGVVAYNEQFF
>TRBJ2-5|TRBV19|NA|NA
TGTGCCAGTAGTATTTCTGACTACCAAGAGACCCAGTACTTC
CASSISDYQETQYF
>TRBJ1-6|TRBV6-5|NA|NA
TGTGCCAGCAGTTATTCACTTGAACCCCTCCACTTT
CASSYSLEPLHF
>TRBJ1-5|TRBV18|TRBD1|NA
TGTGCCAGCTCACCGCGACAGGGTGATGTTCAGCCCCAGCATTTT
CASSPRQGDVQPQHF
>TRBJ2-3|TRBV11-2|NA|NA
TGTGCCAGCAGCCCCCTGGCGCTGGCGACAGATACGCAGTATTTT
CASSPLALATDTQYF
>TRBJ2-3|TRBV14|TRBD2|NA
TGTGCCAGCAGCCAAGATTGGTCCCTCGTGCGGACTAGTTCTCGTAAATCCGATACGCAGTATTTT
CASSQDWSLVRTSSRKSDTQYF
>TRBJ1-5|TRBV6-5|NA|once
TGTGCCAGCAGTTCCACACCCTATGGCAATCAGCCCCAGCATTTT
CASSSTPYGNQPQHF
>TRBJ1-1|TRBV7-9|NA|NA
TGTGCCAGCAGCTTAGCAGCGGCAGTAGCTCCTTTCTTT
CASSLAAAVAPFF
>TRBJ1-1|TRBV6-6|NA|NA
TGTGCCAGCAGTTTACAGGGTGGTACTGAAGCTTTCTTT
CASSLQGGTEAFF
>TRBJ2-7|TRBV29-1|NA|NA
TGCAGCGTTCAAGGTTTCTACGAGCAGTACTTC
CSVQGFYEQYF
>TRBJ2-1|TRBV28|TRBD1|NA
TGTGCCAGCAGTTTAACACGGACAGGCATTGAGCAGTTCTTC
CASSLTRTGIEQFF
>TRBJ2-1|TRBV18|NA|NA
TGTGCCAGCTCACCACAAACAGGTGAGCAGTTCTTC
CASSPQTGEQFF
>TRBJ1-5|TRBV6-5|NA|NA
TGTGCCAGCAGTTGGGGCGGGAATCAGCCCCAGCATTTT
CASSWGGNQPQHF
>TRBJ1-1|TRBV5-4|NA|NA
TGTGCCAGCAGCCCAGGGATTAACACTGAAGCTTTCTTT
CASSPGINTEAFF
>TRBJ2-7|TRBV18|TRBD2|once
TGTGCCAGCTCAAAGACCGGGACTAGTACCTACGAGCAGTACTTC
CASSKTGTSTYEQYF
>TRBJ1-3|TRBV14|NA|NA
TGTGCCAGCAGCCGCGCCACAGGGTTATACTCTGGAAACACCATATATTTT
CASSRATGLYSGNTIYF
>TRBJ1-2|TRBV6-6|NA|NA
TGTGCCAGCAGTTACGGGAACGGCTACACCTTC
CASSYGNGYTF
>TRBJ2-3|TRBV6-5|NA|NA
TGTGCCAGCAGCACCGTGAGGACCCTAGAATATACGCAGTATTTT
CASSTVRTLEYTQYF
>TRBJ1-5|TRBV9|NA|NA
TGTGCCAGCAGCGTAGTCGGGGGAAGTCGCAATCAGCCCCAGCATTTT
CASSVVGGSRNQPQHF
>TRBJ1-2|TRBV7-9|NA|NA
TGTGCCAGCAGCCCGCCTAACTATGGCTACACCTTC
CASSPPNYGYTF
>TRBJ2-7|TRBV3-1/TRBV3-2|NA|NA
TGTGCCAGCAGCCAAGACCCTAGGGAGCAGTACTTC
CASSQDPREQYF
>TRBJ2-5|TRBV5-1|NA|NA
TGCGCCAGCAGCTTGTCCCTAGCCATCCAAGAGACCCAGTACTTC
CASSLSLAIQETQYF
>TRBJ2-3|TRBV19|NA|NA
TGTGCCAGTAGCCCCATCAGGCGGGGTTCTACAGATACGCAGTATTTT
CASSPIRRGSTDTQYF
>TRBJ2-2|TRBV19|NA|NA
TGTGCCAGTAGTATACAGGGATCGGGGGAGCTGTTTTTT
CASSIQGSGELFF
>TRBJ1-1|TRBV19|NA|once
TGTGCCAGTAGTATAGTGGGCACTAAGAACACTGAAGCTTTCTTT
CASSIVGTKNTEAFF
>TRBJ2-1|TRBV21-1|NA|NA
TGTGCCAGCAGCAAAGGAAAGGAAAGCGGGGAACCACACAATGAGCAGTTCTTC
CASSKGKESGEPHNEQFF
>TRBJ2-3|TRBV2|NA|NA
TGTGCCAGCAGTGAAGACAGAGACGGCACAGATACGCAGTATTTT
CASSEDRDGTDTQYF
>TRBJ2-3|TRBV27|NA|NA
TGTGCCAGCAGCAGCCCGCCGGCCACAGATACGCAGTATTTT
CASSSPPATDTQYF
>TRBJ1-2|TRBV2|NA|NA
TGTGCCAGCAGTGGAGCAACAGGGACCGCCAGTGGCTACACCTTC
CASSGATGTASGYTF
>TRBJ2-2|TRBV6-5|NA|few
TGTGCCAGCAGAGAGGGGACTCCCTCCGGGGAGCTGTTTTTT
CASREGTPSGELFF
>TRBJ2-3|TRBV28|NA|NA
TGTGCCAGCGGATTCACAGATACGCAGTATTTT
CASGFTDTQYF